This T cell receptor beta chain was sequenced for a study of beta chain features in type 1 diabetes (dated by TCRdb to 2017 to 2018). With respect to the entire study: Mean age, gender distribution, total cell number and subset yield did not differ between patients and healthy donors. A total of roughly 110 million sorted cells were examined across all samples, and the number of cells per subset was strongly correlated with RNA yield. The study compared the TCRB repertoires of sorted circulating CD4+ T cell subsets in recently diagnosed type 1 diabetes patients with those in matched healthy donors. Regulatory and stem cell-like memory subsets were isolated from only 8 patients and roughly 8 healthy donors, whereas naive and central memory subsets came from all 28 donors. The paper's findings and limits, for the study overall: Type 1 diabetes patients showed a moderate but significant shortening of TCRB CDR3 length in all four CD4+ subsets. Because the HLA sub-analyses included only small numbers of individuals, any influence of HLA type on TCRB rearrangement was left unresolved. Shorter templates might have been favored by PCR, but patient and control samples were amplified and corrected together, so both groups would have been affected equally by any skew. Because cDNA was sequenced instead of genomic DNA, highly expressing activated cells could be over-represented, though the groups showed no difference in activation or CD3 levels. At VDJ recombination sites, patients with type 1 diabetes made fewer insertions and deleted more nucleotides, a pattern implying thymic rearrangement abnormalities. The naive, central memory and regulatory TCRB repertoires appeared to resemble one another more closely among patients than among healthy donors.

Notes on this clone: Its antigen remains unidentified. Within one base of it there is no much larger clone, and no base qualities were kept.

The CDR3 covers 12 residues, taking in both the cysteine and the phenylalanine. Of all the DNA, just the CDR3 is kept, 36 bases in frame from base 1. CDR1 and CDR2 are drawn from the germline V gene: SNHLY, FYNNEI. Cut back by 7 bases and 0 bases, the V and J ends lie 6 bases apart. Each donor gave one peripheral blood draw, averaging approximately 110 mL, which was collected into heparinised tubes. A BD FACSAria II and a panel including CD45RO, CCR7, CD25, CD127, CD95 and CD27 were used to sort naive, central memory, regulatory and stem cell-like memory CD4+ T cells. Every sorted population had a purity above 95%. PBMCs were separated immediately by Lymphoprep density gradient centrifugation and were stained directly, without being cultured. So that batch effects would be minimized, each experiment stained and sorted samples in pairs, pairing one healthy donor with one patient. The entire isolated RNA was reverse transcribed using the High Capacity cDNA Reverse Transcription Kit, and thus expressed TCRB transcripts were sequenced. Naive, central memory and regulatory T cell samples underwent deep immunoSEQ sequencing, averaging about 3.5 million total reads per sample. Sorted cells were lysed in RLT buffer and RNA was extracted with DNase-treated RNeasy Micro or Mini kits, depending on cell number. Each cell subset was processed on its own to prevent cross-contamination, while patient and healthy donor samples were processed together. The immunoSEQ multiplex PCR was used to amplify TCRB sequences from cDNA, yielding 87-bp fragments that span the CDR3 region. Sequencing of the amplicons was done on the Illumina HiSeq platform. The authors processed their data as follows. PCR bias was computationally corrected using synthetic template baselines, reads within Hamming distance 2 were collapsed, and singletons that could not be merged were discarded. Reads were aligned to IMGT to assign V, D and J genes, CDR3 length, and insertions or deletions at six rearrangement sites. Within each subset, clonotype counts were normalized to the number of sorted cells before true diversity and Gini coefficients were calculated with the tcR R package. The overlap coefficient, calculated on TCRB nucleotide sequences, was used to quantify repertoire sharing. Out-of-frame TCRB sequences from naive cells were analyzed to stand in for the pre-selection repertoire. TCRdb stores this immuneACCESS table with in-frame sequences only. Part of the clones is absent; in the studies checked, under half of the shortfall reflects unresolved V genes, and no reason is known for the rest. The V and J calls and clone size are taken from that table; D and trimming were inferred from the DNA. Across this sample there are roughly 380,000 clones, with roughly a fifth seen only once. Together, the top ten hold 0.044% of the sample.

The TCR was taken from a woman aged 18-29 years in good health. This sequence uses TRBV2 and TRBJ2-5; a confident D gene designation cannot be given. Sequenced input: naive CD4+ T cells from blood. What the cell subset or site label conveys for this sample: true naive CD4+ T cells. The CDR3: CASKTDQETQYF. At the DNA level, the sequence is TGTGCCAGCAAAACAGACCAAGAGACCCAGTACTTC.